These T cell receptor beta chains were read from a single sample in a study of blood T cell repertoires in COVID-19. TCRdb's copy holds only in-frame clones and misses some; the assay was immunoSEQ multiplex PCR. The sample records about 160,000 clones, roughly 83% being singletons. Material: peripheral blood. The source of these receptors is a woman at least 80 years old with active or convalescent COVID-19. The CDR3 runs from the conserved cysteine through the conserved F or W. Each record gives: J gene, D gene, V gene, clone size, CDR3 length, CDR3 protein, CDR3 DNA. D genes are given only for firm matches. Size tells how often a clone was seen (once, few, many) or the class of an expanded clone, and some rows leave it out.

j_call: TRBJ1-1
d_call: -
v_call: TRBV6-2/TRBV6-3
clone_size: -
cdr3_length: 16
cdr3_aa: CASSYPGNPGGTEAFF
cdr3_nt: TGTGCCAGCAGTTACCCGGGGAACCCTGGAGGAACTGAAGCTTTCTTT

j_call: TRBJ2-5
d_call: -
v_call: TRBV4-3
clone_size: -
cdr3_length: 15
cdr3_aa: CASSQEGWAGETQYF
cdr3_nt: TGCGCCAGCAGCCAAGAGGGTTGGGCGGGAGAGACCCAGTACTTC

j_call: TRBJ2-5
d_call: TRBD2
v_call: TRBV2
clone_size: once
cdr3_length: 18
cdr3_aa: CASSEVVGNSGEGETQYF
cdr3_nt: TGTGCCAGCAGTGAAGTGGTTGGCAATAGCGGGGAGGGAGAGACCCAGTACTTC

j_call: TRBJ1-4
d_call: -
v_call: TRBV12-3/TRBV12-4
clone_size: -
cdr3_length: 13
cdr3_aa: CASSPSWEEKLFF
cdr3_nt: TGTGCCAGCAGTCCTAGCTGGGAGGAAAAACTGTTTTTT

j_call: TRBJ1-3
d_call: -
v_call: TRBV18
clone_size: -
cdr3_length: 14
cdr3_aa: CASSERSSGNTIYF
cdr3_nt: TGTGCCAGCTCAGAACGGAGCTCTGGAAACACCATATATTTT

j_call: TRBJ1-1
d_call: -
v_call: TRBV10-3
clone_size: -
cdr3_length: 14
cdr3_aa: CAIRPVGGDTEAFF
cdr3_nt: TGTGCCATCAGGCCCGTGGGGGGAGACACTGAAGCTTTCTTT

j_call: TRBJ1-1
d_call: TRBD1
v_call: TRBV6-5
clone_size: -
cdr3_length: 14
cdr3_aa: CASNKQGGITEAFF
cdr3_nt: TGTGCCAGCAACAAACAGGGGGGAATCACTGAAGCTTTCTTT

j_call: TRBJ1-2
d_call: -
v_call: TRBV6-5
clone_size: -
cdr3_length: 13
cdr3_aa: CASVSSGVVGYTF
cdr3_nt: TGTGCCAGCGTGTCGTCCGGGGTCGTAGGCTACACCTTC

j_call: TRBJ1-3
d_call: -
v_call: TRBV19
clone_size: few
cdr3_length: 13
cdr3_aa: CASADFSGNTIYF
cdr3_nt: TGTGCCAGTGCTGACTTCTCTGGAAACACCATATATTTT

j_call: TRBJ1-2
d_call: TRBD1
v_call: TRBV3-1/TRBV3-2
clone_size: -
cdr3_length: 14
cdr3_aa: CASSPGQGAGGYTF
cdr3_nt: TGTGCCAGCAGCCCGGGACAGGGGGCTGGAGGCTACACCTTC

j_call: TRBJ1-3
d_call: -
v_call: TRBV30
clone_size: once
cdr3_length: 13
cdr3_aa: CAWSEDTGNTIYF
cdr3_nt: TGTGCCTGGAGTGAAGACACTGGAAACACCATATATTTT

j_call: TRBJ2-3
d_call: -
v_call: TRBV10-1
clone_size: -
cdr3_length: 13
cdr3_aa: CASSGGSTDTQYF
cdr3_nt: TGCGCCAGCTCAGGGGGGAGCACAGATACGCAGTATTTT

j_call: TRBJ1-1
d_call: -
v_call: TRBV6-6
clone_size: -
cdr3_length: 13
cdr3_aa: CASSDQGNAEAFF
cdr3_nt: TGTGCCAGCAGCGATCAGGGTAACGCTGAAGCTTTCTTT

j_call: TRBJ2-5
d_call: -
v_call: TRBV6-2/TRBV6-3
clone_size: -
cdr3_length: 15
cdr3_aa: CASSYPTRNQETQYF
cdr3_nt: TGTGCCAGCAGTTACCCTACTAGGAACCAAGAGACCCAGTACTTC

j_call: TRBJ2-2
d_call: -
v_call: TRBV5-4
clone_size: -
cdr3_length: 14
cdr3_aa: CASSLQGYTGELFF
cdr3_nt: TGTGCCAGCAGCCTTCAGGGATACACCGGGGAGCTGTTTTTT

j_call: TRBJ1-1
d_call: -
v_call: TRBV6-5
clone_size: -
cdr3_length: 15
cdr3_aa: CASTPSRGSNTEAFF
cdr3_nt: TGTGCCAGCACCCCTTCGAGGGGGTCGAACACTGAAGCTTTCTTT

j_call: TRBJ2-1
d_call: TRBD1
v_call: TRBV30
clone_size: -
cdr3_length: 16
cdr3_aa: CAWSAARTGVLDEQFF
cdr3_nt: TGTGCCTGGAGTGCTGCTCGGACAGGGGTTCTCGATGAGCAGTTCTTC

j_call: TRBJ1-3
d_call: -
v_call: TRBV12-3/TRBV12-4
clone_size: -
cdr3_length: 13
cdr3_aa: CASTRVGFNTIYF
cdr3_nt: TGTGCCAGCACCAGGGTGGGGTTCAACACCATATATTTT

j_call: TRBJ1-3
d_call: TRBD1
v_call: TRBV19
clone_size: -
cdr3_length: 15
cdr3_aa: CASSSRTGGGNTIYF
cdr3_nt: TGTGCCAGTAGTTCTCGGACAGGGGGCGGAAACACCATATATTTT

j_call: TRBJ2-7
d_call: -
v_call: TRBV11-2
clone_size: -
cdr3_length: 14
cdr3_aa: CASSLQTGRNEQYF
cdr3_nt: TGTGCCAGCAGCCTGCAGACAGGGAGGAACGAGCAGTACTTC

j_call: TRBJ1-1
d_call: -
v_call: TRBV9
clone_size: once
cdr3_length: 14
cdr3_aa: CASSEREAAIEAFF
cdr3_nt: TGTGCCAGCAGCGAGAGGGAGGCAGCAATTGAAGCTTTCTTT

j_call: TRBJ2-5
d_call: -
v_call: TRBV6-5
clone_size: -
cdr3_length: 16
cdr3_aa: CASSYSFRGKPETQYF
cdr3_nt: TGTGCCAGCAGTTACTCGTTCCGGGGGAAACCCGAGACCCAGTACTTC

j_call: TRBJ2-3
d_call: -
v_call: TRBV5-4
clone_size: -
cdr3_length: 15
cdr3_aa: CASSFIAGNTDTQYF
cdr3_nt: TGTGCCAGCAGCTTTATCGCAGGGAACACAGATACGCAGTATTTT

j_call: TRBJ2-5
d_call: TRBD1
v_call: TRBV11-3
clone_size: -
cdr3_length: 14
cdr3_aa: CASSFRQGKETQYF
cdr3_nt: TGTGCCAGCAGCTTCAGACAGGGAAAAGAGACCCAGTACTTC

j_call: TRBJ1-2
d_call: TRBD1
v_call: TRBV7-8
clone_size: -
cdr3_length: 15
cdr3_aa: CASSLADRGSYGYTF
cdr3_nt: TGTGCCAGCAGCTTAGCGGACAGGGGCTCCTATGGCTACACCTTC

j_call: TRBJ1-2
d_call: -
v_call: TRBV3-1/TRBV3-2
clone_size: -
cdr3_length: 17
cdr3_aa: CASSQDRGGAENYGYTF
cdr3_nt: TGTGCCAGCAGCCAAGATCGAGGGGGGGCGGAGAACTATGGCTACACCTTC

j_call: TRBJ2-5
d_call: -
v_call: TRBV19
clone_size: -
cdr3_length: 15
cdr3_aa: CASRRGLGGQETQYF
cdr3_nt: TGTGCCAGCCGAAGGGGACTCGGCGGCCAAGAGACCCAGTACTTC

j_call: TRBJ2-3
d_call: -
v_call: TRBV28
clone_size: -
cdr3_length: 16
cdr3_aa: CASSPLDSVSTDTQYF
cdr3_nt: TGTGCCAGCAGCCCCCTTGATTCAGTTAGCACAGATACGCAGTATTTT

j_call: TRBJ2-7
d_call: TRBD1
v_call: TRBV19
clone_size: -
cdr3_length: 14
cdr3_aa: CASSIGTGPYEQYF
cdr3_nt: TGTGCCAGTAGTATAGGGACAGGGCCCTACGAGCAGTACTTC

j_call: TRBJ1-6
d_call: TRBD1
v_call: TRBV19
clone_size: -
cdr3_length: 15
cdr3_aa: CASSLGTEVNSPLHF
cdr3_nt: TGTGCCAGTAGCCTCGGGACAGAAGTCAATTCACCCCTCCACTTT

j_call: TRBJ1-3
d_call: -
v_call: TRBV5-1
clone_size: many
cdr3_length: 16
cdr3_aa: CASSQQAMSSGNTIYF
cdr3_nt: TGCGCCAGCAGCCAACAGGCCATGAGCTCTGGAAACACCATATATTTT

j_call: TRBJ1-4
d_call: TRBD1
v_call: TRBV11-3
clone_size: -
cdr3_length: 15
cdr3_aa: CASSFTGGAVEKLFF
cdr3_nt: TGTGCCAGCAGCTTTACAGGGGGCGCGGTAGAAAAACTGTTTTTT

j_call: TRBJ1-2
d_call: -
v_call: TRBV6-2/TRBV6-3
clone_size: -
cdr3_length: 14
cdr3_aa: CASSYGRHTYGYTF
cdr3_nt: TGTGCCAGCAGTTACGGGAGACATACCTATGGCTACACCTTC

j_call: TRBJ1-2
d_call: -
v_call: TRBV6-5
clone_size: -
cdr3_length: 15
cdr3_aa: CASSSGRRGFYGYTF
cdr3_nt: TGTGCCAGCAGTTCAGGACGGAGGGGATTCTATGGCTACACCTTC

j_call: TRBJ2-2
d_call: -
v_call: TRBV19
clone_size: once
cdr3_length: 15
cdr3_aa: CASRETGRNTGELFF
cdr3_nt: TGTGCCAGTAGGGAAACGGGGAGGAACACCGGGGAGCTGTTTTTT

j_call: TRBJ2-1
d_call: TRBD2
v_call: TRBV19
clone_size: -
cdr3_length: 22
cdr3_aa: CASRSGTGTSGGVSGSYNEQFF
cdr3_nt: TGTGCCAGTAGATCCGGGACAGGGACTAGCGGGGGAGTATCTGGTTCCTACAATGAGCAGTTCTTC

j_call: TRBJ2-3
d_call: TRBD2
v_call: TRBV2
clone_size: few
cdr3_length: 17
cdr3_aa: CASSERAGGPRTDTQYF
cdr3_nt: TGTGCCAGCAGTGAGCGAGCGGGGGGGCCGAGAACAGATACGCAGTATTTT

j_call: TRBJ2-3
d_call: -
v_call: TRBV27
clone_size: -
cdr3_length: 15
cdr3_aa: CASSLVGGTTDTQYF
cdr3_nt: TGTGCCAGCAGTTTAGTGGGGGGTACCACAGATACGCAGTATTTT

j_call: TRBJ1-1
d_call: -
v_call: TRBV5-4
clone_size: -
cdr3_length: 15
cdr3_aa: CASSLEGGGVTEAFF
cdr3_nt: TGTGCCAGCAGCTTGGAGGGAGGGGGAGTTACTGAAGCTTTCTTT

j_call: TRBJ1-6
d_call: -
v_call: TRBV30
clone_size: -
cdr3_length: 14
cdr3_aa: CAWSVSAGVSPLHF
cdr3_nt: TGTGCCTGGAGTGTCTCCGCGGGGGTTTCACCCCTCCACTTT

j_call: TRBJ1-4
d_call: -
v_call: TRBV9
clone_size: -
cdr3_length: 16
cdr3_aa: CASSVRVGGANEKLFF
cdr3_nt: TGTGCCAGCAGCGTACGCGTAGGGGGAGCTAATGAAAAACTGTTTTTT